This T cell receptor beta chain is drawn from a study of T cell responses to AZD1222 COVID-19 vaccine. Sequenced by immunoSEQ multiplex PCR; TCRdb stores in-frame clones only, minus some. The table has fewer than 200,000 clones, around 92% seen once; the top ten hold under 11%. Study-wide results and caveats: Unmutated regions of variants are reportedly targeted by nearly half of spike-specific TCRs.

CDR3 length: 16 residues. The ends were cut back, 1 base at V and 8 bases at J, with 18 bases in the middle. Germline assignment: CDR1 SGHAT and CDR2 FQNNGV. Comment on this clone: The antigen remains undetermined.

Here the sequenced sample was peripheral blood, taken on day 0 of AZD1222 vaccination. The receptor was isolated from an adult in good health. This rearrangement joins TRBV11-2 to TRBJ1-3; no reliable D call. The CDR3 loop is CASSLGSEPGIYTIYF. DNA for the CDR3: TGTGCCAGCAGCTTAGGAAGCGAACCGGGAATTTACACCATATATTTT.